This is a list of T cell receptor beta chains from one sample in a study of post-analysis software for immune sequencing data. MiXCR was run by TCRdb on the PCR reads, yielding one entry per CDR3 protein. This sample has hundreds of thousands of distinct CDR3 sequences, with 30% found just once. The material sequenced was blood. These receptors all stem from a girl under 18 with multiple sclerosis. Each CDR3 is given with its conserved first and last residue. D genes are given only for firm matches. Size tells how often a clone was seen (once, few, many) or the class of an expanded clone, and some rows leave it out.

D	V	J	size	length	DNA	CDR3
NA	TRBV7-2	TRBJ2-3	few	14	TGTGCCAGCAGCTCGGATCGAAGCACAGATACGCAGTATTTT	CASSSDRSTDTQYF
TRBD2	TRBV24-1	TRBJ2-1	NA	16	TGTGCCACCAGTGATTTCACCGCGGGAGGGGGCAATGAGCAGTTCTTC	CATSDFTAGGGNEQFF
NA	TRBV21-1	TRBJ1-2	few	12	TGTGCCAGCATCAAAAGAAAGGGTGGCTACACCTTC	CASIKRKGGYTF
TRBD1	TRBV20-1	TRBJ2-5	NA	14	TGCAGTGCTATATCCGGGACAGGGCAAGAGACCCAGTACTTC	CSAISGTGQETQYF
NA	TRBV5-1	TRBJ2-7	few	15	TGCGCCAGCAGCTTGGAGGCTAGACCGCCCTACGAGCAGTACTTC	CASSLEARPPYEQYF
NA	TRBV29-1	TRBJ1-1	few	13	TGCAGCGTTGGTAAGATAATGAACACTGAAGCTTTCTTT	CSVGKIMNTEAFF
NA	TRBV27	TRBJ2-7	few	14	TGTGCCAGCAGTTTCTCCTCAACATCAGACGAGCAGTACTTC	CASSFSSTSDEQYF
NA	TRBV29-1	TRBJ1-1	NA	14	TGCAGCGTTAGGGGGACCCCGAGGGACACTGAAGCTTTCTTT	CSVRGTPRDTEAFF
TRBD1	TRBV6-1	TRBJ2-3	NA	15	TGTGCCAGCACCGTGACAGGGTCGAACACAGATACGCAGTATTTT	CASTVTGSNTDTQYF
NA	TRBV7-2	TRBJ1-1	NA	14	TGTGCCAGCAGCTTAAGTCAGACGAACACTGAAGCTTTCTTT	CASSLSQTNTEAFF
NA	TRBV25-1	TRBJ2-7	few	9	TGCGCCAGCCCCTACGAGCAGTACTTC	CASPYEQYF
TRBD1	TRBV20-1	TRBJ2-7	NA	14	TGCAGTGCTAGAGGTACAGGGGTATGGCACGAGCAGTACTTC	CSARGTGVWHEQYF
TRBD2	TRBV20-1	TRBJ2-3	few	15	TGCAGTGCTAGTTTTGGTAGCGGGAGCACAGATACGCAGTATTTT	CSASFGSGSTDTQYF
NA	TRBV4-1	TRBJ2-1	NA	14	TGCGCCAGCAGCCAAGATGGGGGTCTGGATGAGCAGTTCTTC	CASSQDGGLDEQFF
NA	TRBV6-1	TRBJ1-5	NA	17	TGTGCCAGCAGTGACAAATTGCGGGACGGCGGTGTTCAGCCCCAGCATTTT	CASSDKLRDGGVQPQHF
TRBD2	TRBV4-1	TRBJ2-3	NA	14	TGCGCCAGCAGGCTTCGGACTAGGGGAGATACGCAGTATTTT	CASRLRTRGDTQYF
NA	TRBV10-3	TRBJ2-3	NA	12	TGTGCCATCAGTGAGGGGGGAGATACGCAGTATTTT	CAISEGGDTQYF
NA	TRBV6-5	TRBJ1-1	many	13	TGTGCCAGCAGTGAGGACGGGAACACTGAAGCTTTCTTT	CASSEDGNTEAFF
TRBD2	TRBV20-1	TRBJ2-3	few	15	TGCAGTGCTACCCTGATAGCGGGGGGGCCAGATACGCAGTATTTT	CSATLIAGGPDTQYF
NA	TRBV14	TRBJ2-7	few	13	TGTGCCAGCAGCCAAGGTTCATTCTACGAGCAGTACTTC	CASSQGSFYEQYF
TRBD2	TRBV7-8	TRBJ2-1	few	20	TGTGCCAGCAGCTTATTTTTGGGGACTAGCGGATCAAGCTCCTACAATGAGCAGTTCTTC	CASSLFLGTSGSSSYNEQFF
NA	TRBV14	TRBJ2-5	few	15	TGTGCCAGCAGCCATCTAGCTGGGGGGGCAGAGACCCAGTACTTC	CASSHLAGGAETQYF
NA	TRBV3-1	TRBJ2-3	NA	13	TGTGCCAGCAGCCCAAGAAGGGCAGATACGCAGTATTTT	CASSPRRADTQYF
NA	TRBV20-1	TRBJ1-1	NA	13	TGCAGTGCTAGGAGACACTTGAACACTGAAGCTTTCTTT	CSARRHLNTEAFF
TRBD1	TRBV9	TRBJ2-2	NA	16	TGTGCCAGCAACCCTGGAGACAGGGTGGGGACCGGGGAGCTGTTTTTT	CASNPGDRVGTGELFF
TRBD2	TRBV4-2	TRBJ2-1	NA	17	TGTGCCAGCAGCCCGGGGACTAGCGGTATTGCACTAAATGAGCAGTTCTTC	CASSPGTSGIALNEQFF
NA	TRBV4-1	TRBJ1-5	few	15	TGCGCCAGCAGCCATGATCAGGGGCTAGTGCAGCCCCAGCATTTT	CASSHDQGLVQPQHF
NA	TRBV11-2	TRBJ2-3	NA	13	TGTGCCAGCAGCTTAGCGCCCACAGATGCGCAGTATTTT	CASSLAPTDAQYF
NA	TRBV9	TRBJ2-1	NA	15	TGTGCCAGCAGCGTAGTGGGGCTAGGCGGGAATGAGCAGTTCTTC	CASSVVGLGGNEQFF
NA	TRBV20-1	TRBJ2-4	NA	13	TGCAGTGCTATGAAACGAACCAAAAACATTCAGTACTTC	CSAMKRTKNIQYF
TRBD1	TRBV20-1	TRBJ1-5	NA	18	TGCAGTGCTAGAGGACCCGAGACAGGGCCCTATAGCAATCAGCCCCAGCATTTT	CSARGPETGPYSNQPQHF
NA	TRBV20-1	TRBJ2-7	NA	20	TGCAGTGCTCCACGGGGGCCAACAGCCGCCACCCTAAGCTCCTACAATGAGCAGTACTTC	CSAPRGPTAATLSSYNEQYF
NA	TRBV7-2	TRBJ2-3	few	13	TGTGCCAGCAGCTTAGGACTCCGTGGGACGCAGTATTTT	CASSLGLRGTQYF
NA	TRBV25-1	TRBJ2-3	NA	15	TGTGCCAGCAGTGAATTGGGTACTAGCACAGATACGCAGTATTTT	CASSELGTSTDTQYF
TRBD2	TRBV2	TRBJ2-7	NA	15	TGTGCCAGCAGTGATAAAGCGGGAGCGATGTACGAGCAGTACTTC	CASSDKAGAMYEQYF